This entry lists 10 T cell receptor beta chains sequenced from one sample in a study of T cells in Graves' hyperthyroidism and ophthalmopathy. Amplified regions were TCR beta CDR3 sequences from RNA transcripts. Researchers ran a first-round RT-PCR on the TCR CDR3 using the HTBI primer set. TCRdb itself ran the multiplex PCR reads through MiXCR, one entry per CDR3 protein. The sample contains roughly 550,000 distinct CDR3 sequences, 15% to 20% of which appear only once. Sequenced material: blood. Receptor source: a woman in her 30s with Graves' ophthalmopathy.

This clonotype was found many times. V is TRBV30 and J is TRBJ1-1; no firm D call. V shed 5 bases and J shed 5 bases, with 15 bases lying between them. This CDR3 spans 13 amino acids. Germline values: CDR1 GTSNPN, CDR2 SVGIG (reference sequence). The CDR3 here is CAWCPRRRTEAFF. In nucleotides, the CDR3 is TGTGCCTGGTGTCCGCGGCGGAGGACTGAAGCTTTCTTT.

The chain joins TRBV4-1 to TRBJ1-1, with D unclear. This CDR3 region has 14 residues. The V and J ends lost 4 bases and 2 bases respectively, with 11 bases between them. CDR1 MGHRA and CDR2 YSYEKL come from the germline V gene. The CDR3 DNA sequence: TGCGCCAGCAGCCCCGAGTCGGTCAACACTGAAGCTTTCTTT. Translation: CASSPESVNTEAFF.

This clonotype was found many times. V gene TRBV2 combines with J gene TRBJ1-5, with D uncertain. Germline CDR1 is SNHLY and CDR2 is FYNNEI. This CDR3 spans 14 amino acids. V shed 4 bases and J shed 9 bases, with 16 bases lying between them. CDR3 nucleotide sequence: TGTGCCAGCAGTGCGACCGTTTACCATCGGCCCCAGCATTTT. It specifies CASSATVYHRPQHF.

This clonotype was recorded many times. This chain uses TRBV5-5 with TRBJ2-7; either TRBD1 or TRBD2 may fit D (5 bases each). Germline CDR1 and CDR2: SGHKS and YYEKEE (reference sequence). The CDR3 sequence is 14 residues long. V lost 4 bases and J 3 bases, leaving 14 bases between the germline ends. This chain's CDR3 is CASSPTGPFYEQYF. The DNA of the CDR3 is TGTGCCAGCAGCCCAACGGGACCCTTCTACGAGCAGTACTTC.

There are a few counts of this clonotype. This rearrangement joins TRBV6-5 to TRBJ2-1, with 11 bases aligning to TRBD2. The CDR3 is made up of 18 amino acids. Germline V gives CDR1 MNHEY, CDR2 SVGAGI. V was clipped by 2 bases and J by 6 bases; unmatched bases: 12. In DNA, the CDR3 is TGTGCCAGCAGTTACCAAACTAGCGGGAGTAACTTTTTCAATGAGCAGTTCTTC. Translating gives CASSYQTSGSNFFNEQFF.

This clonotype appeared many times. V usage is TRBV3-1 and J usage is TRBJ2-1, with unresolved D. V was clipped by 8 bases and J by 4 bases, with 12 bases between them. This CDR3 is 13 amino acids long. CDR1 and CDR2 (germline): LGHDT, YNNKEL (reference sequence). CDR3 nucleotide sequence: TGTGCCAGCGCCTCACCTAATTACAATGAGCAGTTCTTC. Amino acids: CASASPNYNEQFF.

This clonotype was counted at least ten times. The chain is built from TRBV28 and TRBJ2-7; unclear D gene. The CDR3 runs to 12 residues. Germline V gene lookup returns CDR1 MDHEN and CDR2 SYDVKM. The ends were cut back, 5 bases at V and 3 bases at J, with 8 bases in the middle. The CDR3 sequence is CASSPTHYEQYF. The CDR3 DNA sequence: TGTGCCAGCAGTCCGACCCACTACGAGCAGTACTTC.

This clonotype was found a few times. The rearrangement uses TRBV7-3 and TRBJ2-3; D is possibly TRBD2 (5 bases). The CDR3 runs 15 residues. V dropped 4 bases and J dropped 2 bases, with 13 bases sitting between them. The germline CDR1 and CDR2 sequences are SGHTA and FQGTGA. The DNA for the CDR3 is TGTGCCAGCAGCTCCCCGGGGAGAGACACAGATACGCAGTATTTT. Translation gives CASSSPGRDTDTQYF.

The chain has TRBV6-1 and TRBJ2-1; TRBD2 matches 12 bases. The ends lost 5 bases at V and 9 bases at J; junction bases unmatched: 11. Germline V gene lookup returns CDR1 MNHNS and CDR2 SASEGT. The CDR3 covers 16 residues. As DNA, the CDR3 is TGTGCCAGCAGTCCCTCGGCTAGCGGGAGGGCCGGTGAGCAGTTCTTC. Amino acids: CASSPSASGRAGEQFF.

This clonotype was seen a handful of times. V is TRBV10-3 and J is TRBJ1-4; 11 positions match TRBD1. The ends lost 4 bases at V and 4 bases at J; junction bases unmatched: 2. Looked up from germline, CDR1 is ENHRY and CDR2 is SYGVKD. This CDR3 has 15 residues. CDR3 bases: TGTGCCATCAGTGCCGGGACAGGGGGTAATGAAAAACTGTTTTTT. Its protein is CAISAGTGGNEKLFF.